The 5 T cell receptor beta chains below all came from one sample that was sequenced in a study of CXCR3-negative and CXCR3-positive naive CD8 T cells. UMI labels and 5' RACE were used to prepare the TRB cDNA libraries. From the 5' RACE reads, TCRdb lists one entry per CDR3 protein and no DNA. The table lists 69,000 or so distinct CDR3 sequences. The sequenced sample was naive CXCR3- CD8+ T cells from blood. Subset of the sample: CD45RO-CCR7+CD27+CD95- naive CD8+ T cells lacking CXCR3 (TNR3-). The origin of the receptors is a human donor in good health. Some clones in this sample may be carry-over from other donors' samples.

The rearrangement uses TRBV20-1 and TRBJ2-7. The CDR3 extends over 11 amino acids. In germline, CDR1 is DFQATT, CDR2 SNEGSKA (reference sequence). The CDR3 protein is CSASSYYEQYF.

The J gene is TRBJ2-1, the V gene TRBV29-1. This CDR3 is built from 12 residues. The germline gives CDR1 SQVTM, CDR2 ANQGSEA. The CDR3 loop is CSVIPEFGEQFF.

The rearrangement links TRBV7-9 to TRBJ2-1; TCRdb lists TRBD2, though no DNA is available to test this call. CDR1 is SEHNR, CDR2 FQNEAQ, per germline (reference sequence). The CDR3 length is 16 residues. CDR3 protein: CASSLVPREGAREQFF.

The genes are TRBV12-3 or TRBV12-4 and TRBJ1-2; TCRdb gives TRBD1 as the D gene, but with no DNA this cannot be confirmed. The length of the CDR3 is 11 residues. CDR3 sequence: CASNYRGGYTF.

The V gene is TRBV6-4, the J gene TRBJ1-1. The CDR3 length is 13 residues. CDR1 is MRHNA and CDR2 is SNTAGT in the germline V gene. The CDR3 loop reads CASSDSGTTEAFF.